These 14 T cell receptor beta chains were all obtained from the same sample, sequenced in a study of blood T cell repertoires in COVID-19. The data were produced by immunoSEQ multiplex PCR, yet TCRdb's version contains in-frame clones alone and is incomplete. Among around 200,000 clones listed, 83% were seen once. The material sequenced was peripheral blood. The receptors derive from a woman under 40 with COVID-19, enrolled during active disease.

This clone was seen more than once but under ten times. The CDR3 spells CAWGTGKGYTF. The CDR3 nucleotides read TGTGCCTGGGGGACAGGGAAAGGCTACACCTTC. The chain employs TRBV30 and TRBJ1-2; 9 bases fit TRBD1. Germline V gene lookup returns CDR1 GTSNPN and CDR2 SVGIG (reference sequence). The CDR3 has 11 residues. The trim removed 5 bases at V and 8 bases at J, leaving 3 bases unmatched.

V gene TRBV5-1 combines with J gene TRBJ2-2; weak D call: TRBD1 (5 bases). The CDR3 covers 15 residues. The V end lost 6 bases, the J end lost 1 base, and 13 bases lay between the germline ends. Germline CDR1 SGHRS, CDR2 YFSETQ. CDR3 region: CASKRQIENTGELFF. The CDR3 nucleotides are TGCGCCAGCAAGAGACAGATTGAGAACACCGGGGAGCTGTTTTTT.

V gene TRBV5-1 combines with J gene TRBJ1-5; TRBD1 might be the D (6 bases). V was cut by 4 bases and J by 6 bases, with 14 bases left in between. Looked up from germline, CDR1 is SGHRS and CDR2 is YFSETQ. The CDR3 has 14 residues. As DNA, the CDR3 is TGCGCCAGCAGCGAACAGGGTACCAGTCAGCCCCAGCATTTT. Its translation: CASSEQGTSQPQHF.

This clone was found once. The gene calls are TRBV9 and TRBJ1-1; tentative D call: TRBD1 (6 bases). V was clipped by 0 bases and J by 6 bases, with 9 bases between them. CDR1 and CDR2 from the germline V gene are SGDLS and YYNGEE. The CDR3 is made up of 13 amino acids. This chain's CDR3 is CASSVAGEPEAFF. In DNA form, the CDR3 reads TGTGCCAGCAGCGTAGCAGGGGAGCCTGAAGCTTTCTTT.

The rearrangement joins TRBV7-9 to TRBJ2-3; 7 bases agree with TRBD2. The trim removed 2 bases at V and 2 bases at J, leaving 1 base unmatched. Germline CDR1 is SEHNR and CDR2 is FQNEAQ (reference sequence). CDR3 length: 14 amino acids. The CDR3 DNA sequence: TGTGCCAGCAGCTTAACTAGCGACACAGATACGCAGTATTTT. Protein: CASSLTSDTDTQYF.

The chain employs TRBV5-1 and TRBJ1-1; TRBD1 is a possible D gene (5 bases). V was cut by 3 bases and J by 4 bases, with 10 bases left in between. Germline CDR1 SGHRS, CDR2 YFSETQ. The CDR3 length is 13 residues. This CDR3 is CASSSQGGTEAFF. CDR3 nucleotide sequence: TGCGCCAGCAGCTCCCAGGGCGGCACTGAAGCTTTCTTT.

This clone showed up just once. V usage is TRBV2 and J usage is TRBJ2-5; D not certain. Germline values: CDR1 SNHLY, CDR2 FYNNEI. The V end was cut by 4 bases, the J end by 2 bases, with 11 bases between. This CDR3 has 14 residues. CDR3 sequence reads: CASSAGGQQETQYF. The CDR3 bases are TGTGCCAGCAGTGCTGGCGGTCAACAAGAGACCCAGTACTTC.

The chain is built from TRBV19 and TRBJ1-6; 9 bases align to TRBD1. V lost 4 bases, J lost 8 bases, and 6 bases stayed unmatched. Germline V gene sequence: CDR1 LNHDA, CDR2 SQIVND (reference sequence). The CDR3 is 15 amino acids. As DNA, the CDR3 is TGTGCCAGTAGTACCGGACAGGGGCAAGATTCACCCCTCCACTTT. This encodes CASSTGQGQDSPLHF.

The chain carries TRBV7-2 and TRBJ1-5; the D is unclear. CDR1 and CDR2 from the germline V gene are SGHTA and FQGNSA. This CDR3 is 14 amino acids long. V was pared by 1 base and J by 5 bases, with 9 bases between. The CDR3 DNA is TGTGCCAGCAGCTTAGAACACCCTTATCAGCCCCAGCATTTT. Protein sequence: CASSLEHPYQPQHF.

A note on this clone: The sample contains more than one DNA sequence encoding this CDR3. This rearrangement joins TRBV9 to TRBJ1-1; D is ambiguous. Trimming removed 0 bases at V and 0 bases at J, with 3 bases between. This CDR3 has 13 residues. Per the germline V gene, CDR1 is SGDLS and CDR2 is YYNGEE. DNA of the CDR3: TGTGCCAGCAGCGTAGCCATGAACACTGAAGCTTTCTTT. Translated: CASSVAMNTEAFF.

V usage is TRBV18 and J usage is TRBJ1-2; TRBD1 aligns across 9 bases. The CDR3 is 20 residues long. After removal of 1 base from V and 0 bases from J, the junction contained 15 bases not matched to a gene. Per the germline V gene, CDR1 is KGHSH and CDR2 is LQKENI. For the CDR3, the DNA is TGTGCCAGCTCACCACTCGGGGGACAGGGCCGCCGGAAAGCTAACTATGGCTACACCTTC. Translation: CASSPLGGQGRRKANYGYTF.

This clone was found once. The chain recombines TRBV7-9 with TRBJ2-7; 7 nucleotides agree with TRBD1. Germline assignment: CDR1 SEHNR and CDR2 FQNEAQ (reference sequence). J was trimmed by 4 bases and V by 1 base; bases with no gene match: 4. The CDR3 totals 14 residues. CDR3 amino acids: CASSLDPGGYEQYF. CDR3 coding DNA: TGTGCCAGCAGCTTAGATCCAGGGGGATACGAGCAGTACTTC.

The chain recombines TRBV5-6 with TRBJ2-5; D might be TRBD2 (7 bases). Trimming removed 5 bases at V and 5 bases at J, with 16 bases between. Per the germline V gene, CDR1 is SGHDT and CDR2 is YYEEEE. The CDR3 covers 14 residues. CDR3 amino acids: CASRGRGARETQYF. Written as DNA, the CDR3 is TGTGCCAGCAGAGGTCGGGGGGCGAGGGAGACCCAGTACTTC.

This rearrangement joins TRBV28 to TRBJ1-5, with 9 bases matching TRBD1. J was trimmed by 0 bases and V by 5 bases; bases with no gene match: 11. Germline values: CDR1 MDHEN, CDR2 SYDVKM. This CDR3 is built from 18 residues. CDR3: CASSPTLGQGLSNQPQHF. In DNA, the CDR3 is TGTGCCAGCAGTCCGACGCTAGGACAGGGGCTTAGCAATCAGCCCCAGCATTTT.